Sequencing of this T cell receptor (beta chain) was carried out in a study of spatial heterogeneity in lung cancer. This clonotype has a count of ten or more. What it recognizes is unknown. This beta chain lies outside the target of a library built for alpha chains; its clone size means little. Findings and caveats of the study: Intratumoral expanded alpha and beta TCR counts were found to track tumor mutation counts.

TCRdb reprocessed the 5' RACE reads via MiXCR and lists one record per CDR3 protein. The table includes 14,000 or so distinct CDR3 sequences, about 4.4% detected once. The time point here: sample taken at primary tumor resection. The receptor was derived from a female donor with early-stage non-small cell lung cancer. The sample consisted of lung tumor tissue, taken at surgery.

CDR3 region: CASSRDPYNEQFF. The DNA of the CDR3 is TGCGCCAGCAGCCGTGACCCGTACAATGAGCAGTTCTTC. The chain uses TRBV5-1 and TRBJ2-1; D remains unclear. V lost 4 bases and J lost 4, with 9 bases in between. Per the germline V gene, CDR1 is SGHRS and CDR2 is YFSETQ. CDR3 length equals 13 residues.